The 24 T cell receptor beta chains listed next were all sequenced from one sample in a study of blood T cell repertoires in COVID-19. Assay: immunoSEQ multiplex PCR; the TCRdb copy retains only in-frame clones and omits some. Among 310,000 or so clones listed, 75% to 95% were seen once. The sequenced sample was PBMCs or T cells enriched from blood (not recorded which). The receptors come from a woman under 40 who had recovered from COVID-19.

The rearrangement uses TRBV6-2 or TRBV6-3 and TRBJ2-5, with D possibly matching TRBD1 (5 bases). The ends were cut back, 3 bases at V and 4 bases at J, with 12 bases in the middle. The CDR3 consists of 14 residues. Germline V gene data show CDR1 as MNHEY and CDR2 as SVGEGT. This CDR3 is CASSYGDSRETQYF. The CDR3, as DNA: TGTGCCAGCAGTTATGGAGACAGTCGAGAGACCCAGTACTTC.

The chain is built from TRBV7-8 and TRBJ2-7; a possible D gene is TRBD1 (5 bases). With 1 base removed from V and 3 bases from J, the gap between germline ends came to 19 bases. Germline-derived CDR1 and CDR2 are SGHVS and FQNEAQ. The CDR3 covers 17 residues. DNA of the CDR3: TGTGCCAGCAGCTTAGGTCCAGGGTATGGGTCCAGCTACGAGCAGTACTTC. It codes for CASSLGPGYGSSYEQYF.

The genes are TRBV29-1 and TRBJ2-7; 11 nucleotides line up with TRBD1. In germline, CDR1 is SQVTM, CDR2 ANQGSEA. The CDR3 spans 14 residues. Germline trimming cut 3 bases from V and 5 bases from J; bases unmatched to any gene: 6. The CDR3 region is CSVDPGTGGHEQYF. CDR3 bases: TGCAGCGTTGATCCCGGGACAGGGGGGCACGAGCAGTACTTC.

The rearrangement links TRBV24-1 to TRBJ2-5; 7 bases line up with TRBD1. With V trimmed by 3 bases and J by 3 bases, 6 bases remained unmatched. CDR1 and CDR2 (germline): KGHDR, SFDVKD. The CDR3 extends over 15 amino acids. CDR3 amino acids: CATSDPGTAKETQYF. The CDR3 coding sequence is TGTGCCACCAGTGATCCGGGGACAGCTAAAGAGACCCAGTACTTC.

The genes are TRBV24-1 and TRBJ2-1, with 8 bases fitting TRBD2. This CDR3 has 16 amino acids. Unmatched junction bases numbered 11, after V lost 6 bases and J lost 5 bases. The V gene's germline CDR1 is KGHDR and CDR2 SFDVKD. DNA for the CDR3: TGTGCCACCAGTCTGTCCGGGACTAGGCTCGACAATGAGCAGTTCTTC. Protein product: CATSLSGTRLDNEQFF.

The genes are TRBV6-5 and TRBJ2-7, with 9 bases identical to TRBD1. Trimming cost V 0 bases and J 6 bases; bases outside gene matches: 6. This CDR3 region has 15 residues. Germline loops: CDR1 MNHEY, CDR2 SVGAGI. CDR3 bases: TGTGCCAGCAGTTACTCACAGGGGGCCAAGCTCGAGCAGTACTTC. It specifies CASSYSQGAKLEQYF.

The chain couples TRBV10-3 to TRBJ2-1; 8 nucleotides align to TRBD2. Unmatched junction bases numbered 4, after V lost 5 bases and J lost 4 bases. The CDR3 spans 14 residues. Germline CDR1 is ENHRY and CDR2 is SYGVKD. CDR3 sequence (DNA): TGTGCCATCAGTTCGGGAGGGGTATACAATGAGCAGTTCTTC. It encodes CAISSGGVYNEQFF.

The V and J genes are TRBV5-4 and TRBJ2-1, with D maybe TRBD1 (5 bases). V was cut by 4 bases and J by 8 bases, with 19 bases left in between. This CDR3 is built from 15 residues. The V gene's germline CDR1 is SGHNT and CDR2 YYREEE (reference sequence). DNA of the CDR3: TGTGCCAGCAGCACTTTGGGCCAGGGTAATGATGAGCAGTTCTTC. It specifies CASSTLGQGNDEQFF. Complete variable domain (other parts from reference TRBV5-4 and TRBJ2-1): ETGVTQSPTHLIKTRGQQVTLRCSSQSGHNTVSWYQQALGQGPQFIFQYYREEENGRGNFPPRFSGLQFPNYSSELNVNALELDDSALYLCASSTLGQGNDEQFFGPGTRLTVL.

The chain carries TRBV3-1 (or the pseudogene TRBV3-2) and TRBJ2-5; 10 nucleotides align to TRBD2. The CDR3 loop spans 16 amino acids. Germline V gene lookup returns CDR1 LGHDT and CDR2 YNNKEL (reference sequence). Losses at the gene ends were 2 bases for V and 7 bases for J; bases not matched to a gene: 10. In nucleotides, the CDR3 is TGTGCCAGCAGCCAATCAAGGGCTAGCGGGAGTTTGACCCAGTACTTC. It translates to CASSQSRASGSLTQYF.

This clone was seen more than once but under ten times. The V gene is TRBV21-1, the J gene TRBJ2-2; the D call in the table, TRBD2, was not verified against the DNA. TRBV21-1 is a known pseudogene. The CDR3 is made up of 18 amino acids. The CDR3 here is CASSISTSGPSNTGELFF. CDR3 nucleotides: TGTGCCAGCAGCATCTCAACTAGCGGACCTTCGAACACCGGGGAGCTGTTTTTT.

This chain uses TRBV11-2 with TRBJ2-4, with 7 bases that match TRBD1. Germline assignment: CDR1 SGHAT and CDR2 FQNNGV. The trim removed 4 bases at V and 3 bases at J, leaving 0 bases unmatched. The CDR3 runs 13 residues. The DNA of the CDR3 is TGTGCCAGCAGCTGGGACAGCAAAAACATTCAGTACTTC. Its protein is CASSWDSKNIQYF.

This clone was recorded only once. The CDR3 region has the DNA TGTGCCACCAGTGACGGGTTTTCCCAGCATTTT. It specifies CATSDGFSQHF. The chain combines TRBV24-1 with TRBJ1-5; D unclear. Trimming removed 4 bases from V and 11 bases from J, with 8 bases in between. Germline-derived CDR1 and CDR2 are KGHDR and SFDVKD. This CDR3 is 11 amino acids long.

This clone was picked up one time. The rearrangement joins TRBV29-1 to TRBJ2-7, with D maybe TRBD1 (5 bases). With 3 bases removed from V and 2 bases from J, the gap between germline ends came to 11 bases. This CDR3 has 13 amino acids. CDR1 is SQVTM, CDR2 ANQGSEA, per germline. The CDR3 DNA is TGCAGCGTTGAGGGCAGGGAACCCTACGAGCAGTACTTC. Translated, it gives CSVEGREPYEQYF.

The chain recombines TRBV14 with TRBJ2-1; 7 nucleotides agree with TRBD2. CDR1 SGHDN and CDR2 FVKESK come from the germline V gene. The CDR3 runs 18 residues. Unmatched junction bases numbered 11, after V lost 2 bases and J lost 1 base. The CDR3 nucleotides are TGTGCCAGCAGCCAACCTGACGGCGGGAGAACATCCTACAATGAGCAGTTCTTC. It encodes CASSQPDGGRTSYNEQFF.

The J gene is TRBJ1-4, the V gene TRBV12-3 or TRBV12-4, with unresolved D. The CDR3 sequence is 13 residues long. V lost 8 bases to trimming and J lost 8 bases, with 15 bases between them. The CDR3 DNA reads TGTGCCAGCGGTGGCTCCCGGCGGGAAAAACTGTTTTTT. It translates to CASGGSRREKLFF.

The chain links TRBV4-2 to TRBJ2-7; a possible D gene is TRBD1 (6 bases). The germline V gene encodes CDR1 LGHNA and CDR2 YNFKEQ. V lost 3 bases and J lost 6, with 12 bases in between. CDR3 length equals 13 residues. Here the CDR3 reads CASSQTQGFEQYF. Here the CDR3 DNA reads TGTGCCAGCAGCCAGACACAGGGTTTCGAGCAGTACTTC.

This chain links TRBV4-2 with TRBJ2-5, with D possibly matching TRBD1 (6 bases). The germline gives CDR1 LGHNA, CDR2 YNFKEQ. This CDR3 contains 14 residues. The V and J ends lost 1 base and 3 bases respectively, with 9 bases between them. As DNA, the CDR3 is TGTGCCAGCAGCCAAGCGCAGGGGAAAGAGACCCAGTACTTC. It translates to CASSQAQGKETQYF.

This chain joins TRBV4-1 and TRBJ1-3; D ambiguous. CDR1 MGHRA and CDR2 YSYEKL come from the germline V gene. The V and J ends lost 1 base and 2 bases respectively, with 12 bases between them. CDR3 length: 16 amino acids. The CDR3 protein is CASSQVIQFTGNTIYF. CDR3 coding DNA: TGCGCCAGCAGCCAAGTCATACAGTTCACTGGAAACACCATATATTTT.

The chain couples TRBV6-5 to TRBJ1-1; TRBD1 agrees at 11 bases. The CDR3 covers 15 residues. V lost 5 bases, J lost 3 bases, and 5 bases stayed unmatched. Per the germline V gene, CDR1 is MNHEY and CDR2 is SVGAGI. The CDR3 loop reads CASSRTGGWYTEAFF. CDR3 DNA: TGTGCCAGCAGTAGGACAGGGGGCTGGTACACTGAAGCTTTCTTT.

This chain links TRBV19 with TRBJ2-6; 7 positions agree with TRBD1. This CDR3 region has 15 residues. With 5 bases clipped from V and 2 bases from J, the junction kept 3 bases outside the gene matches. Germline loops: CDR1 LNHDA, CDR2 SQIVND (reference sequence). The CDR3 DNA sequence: TGTGCCAGTAGTGTGACAGGGACTGGGGCCAACGTCCTGACTTTC. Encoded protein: CASSVTGTGANVLTF.

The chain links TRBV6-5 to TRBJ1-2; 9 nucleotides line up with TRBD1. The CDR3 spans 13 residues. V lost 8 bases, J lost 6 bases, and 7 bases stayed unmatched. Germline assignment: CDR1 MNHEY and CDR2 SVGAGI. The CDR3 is CASARTGEDGYTF. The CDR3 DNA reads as TGTGCCAGCGCACGGACAGGGGAGGATGGCTACACCTTC.

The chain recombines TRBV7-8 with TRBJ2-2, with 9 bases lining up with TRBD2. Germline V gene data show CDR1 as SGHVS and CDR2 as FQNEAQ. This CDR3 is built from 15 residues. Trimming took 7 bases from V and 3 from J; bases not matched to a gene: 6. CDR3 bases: TGTGCCAGCACCTCGACTAGCGGATACACCGGGGAGCTGTTTTTT. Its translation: CASTSTSGYTGELFF.

CDR3 in DNA: TGTGCCAGCAGCCAGACTCAGGGCGCTGGAAACACCATATATTTT. Amino acids: CASSQTQGAGNTIYF. The chain carries TRBV28 and TRBJ1-3; D is possibly TRBD1 (5 bases). V was cut by 6 bases and J by 2 bases, with 14 bases left in between. This CDR3 has 15 residues. The germline V gene has CDR1 MDHEN and CDR2 SYDVKM.

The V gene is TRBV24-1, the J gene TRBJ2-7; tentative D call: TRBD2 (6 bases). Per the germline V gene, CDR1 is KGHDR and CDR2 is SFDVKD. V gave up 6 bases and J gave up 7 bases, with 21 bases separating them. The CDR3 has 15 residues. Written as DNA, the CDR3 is TGTGCCACCAGTCAGTCGGGACTGGCCGGGGAGGAGCAGTACTTC. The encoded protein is CATSQSGLAGEEQYF.